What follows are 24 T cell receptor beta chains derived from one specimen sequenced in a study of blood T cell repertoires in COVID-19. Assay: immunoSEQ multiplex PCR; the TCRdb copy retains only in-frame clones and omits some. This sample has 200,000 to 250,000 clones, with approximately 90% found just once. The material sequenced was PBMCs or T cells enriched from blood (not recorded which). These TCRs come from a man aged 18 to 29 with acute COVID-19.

The CDR3 loop is CASSQDVSGSHHSYEQYF. In nucleotides, the CDR3 is TGTGCCAGCAGCCAAGATGTGAGCGGGAGCCACCATTCCTACGAGCAGTACTTC. The rearrangement uses TRBV3-1 (or the pseudogene TRBV3-2) and TRBJ2-7; 8 nucleotides match TRBD2. V lost 0 bases and J lost 1; bases outside the gene matches: 11. In germline, CDR1 is LGHDT, CDR2 YNNKEL (reference sequence). The length of the CDR3 is 18 residues.

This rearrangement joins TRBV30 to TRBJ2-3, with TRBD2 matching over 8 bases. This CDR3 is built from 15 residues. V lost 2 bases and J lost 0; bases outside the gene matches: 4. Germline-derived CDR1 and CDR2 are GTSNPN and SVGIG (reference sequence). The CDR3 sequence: CAWSTLAVSTDTQYF. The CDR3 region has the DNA TGTGCCTGGAGTACACTAGCGGTTAGCACAGATACGCAGTATTTT. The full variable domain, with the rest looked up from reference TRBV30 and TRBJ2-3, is SQTIHQWPATLVQPVGSPLSLECTVEGTSNPNLYWYRQAAGRGLQLLFYSVGIGQISSEVPQNLSASRPQDRQFILSSKKLLLSDSGFYLCAWSTLAVSTDTQYFGPGTRLTVL.

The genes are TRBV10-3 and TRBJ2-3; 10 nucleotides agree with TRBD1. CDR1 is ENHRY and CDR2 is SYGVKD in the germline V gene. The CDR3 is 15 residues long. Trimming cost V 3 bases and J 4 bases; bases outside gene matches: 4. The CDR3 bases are TGTGCCATCAGTGACCCGACAGGGGGCGCAGATACGCAGTATTTT. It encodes CAISDPTGGADTQYF.

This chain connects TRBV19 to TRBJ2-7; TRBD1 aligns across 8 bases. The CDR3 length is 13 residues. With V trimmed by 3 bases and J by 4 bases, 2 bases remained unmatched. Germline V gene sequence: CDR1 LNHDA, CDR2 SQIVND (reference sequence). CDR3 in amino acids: CASSMTGEYEQYF. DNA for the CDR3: TGTGCCAGTAGTATGACAGGGGAATACGAGCAGTACTTC.

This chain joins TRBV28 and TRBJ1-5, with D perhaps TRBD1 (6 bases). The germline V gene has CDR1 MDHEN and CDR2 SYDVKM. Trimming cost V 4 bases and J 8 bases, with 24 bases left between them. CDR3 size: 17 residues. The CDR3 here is CASSWLIGRGGTEPQHF. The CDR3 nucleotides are TGTGCCAGCAGTTGGTTGATAGGCAGAGGGGGTACCGAGCCCCAGCATTTT. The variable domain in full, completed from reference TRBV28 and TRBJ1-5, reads DVKVTQSSRYLVKRTGEKVFLECVQDMDHENMFWYRQDPGLGLRLIYFSYDVKMKEKGDIPEGYSVSREKKERFSLILESASTNQTSMYLCASSWLIGRGGTEPQHFGDGTRLSIL.

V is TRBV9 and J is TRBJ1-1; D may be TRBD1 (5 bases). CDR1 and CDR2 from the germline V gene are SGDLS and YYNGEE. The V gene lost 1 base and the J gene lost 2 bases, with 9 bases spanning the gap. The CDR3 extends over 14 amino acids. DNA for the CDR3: TGTGCCAGCAGCGTAAGCGACAGAAACACTGAAGCTTTCTTT. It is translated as CASSVSDRNTEAFF.

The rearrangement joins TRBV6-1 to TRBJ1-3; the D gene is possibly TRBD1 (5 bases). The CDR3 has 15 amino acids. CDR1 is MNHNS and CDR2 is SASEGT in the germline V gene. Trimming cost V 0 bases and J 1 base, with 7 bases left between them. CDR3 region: CASSEAWTSGNTIYF. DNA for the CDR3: TGTGCCAGCAGTGAAGCCTGGACATCTGGAAACACCATATATTTT.

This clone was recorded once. CDR3 DNA: TGTGCCATCAAAGCTCAGGGGGCTTACGAGCAGTACTTC. This translates into CAIKAQGAYEQYF. The V call is TRBV10-3, the J call TRBJ2-7; 8 nucleotides agree with TRBD1. This CDR3 has 13 amino acids. Losses at the gene ends were 7 bases for V and 4 bases for J; bases not matched to a gene: 6. From germline, CDR1 is ENHRY and CDR2 SYGVKD.

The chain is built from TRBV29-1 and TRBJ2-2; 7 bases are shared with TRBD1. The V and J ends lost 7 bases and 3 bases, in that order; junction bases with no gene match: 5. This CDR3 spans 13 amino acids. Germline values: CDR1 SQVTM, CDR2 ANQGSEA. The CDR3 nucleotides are TGCAGCGCGACTACAGGGGACACCGGGGAGCTGTTTTTT. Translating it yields CSATTGDTGELFF.

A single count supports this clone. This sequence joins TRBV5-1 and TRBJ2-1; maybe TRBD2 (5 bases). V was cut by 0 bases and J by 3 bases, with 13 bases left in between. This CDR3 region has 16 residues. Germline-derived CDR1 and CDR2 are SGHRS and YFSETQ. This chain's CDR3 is CASSLAAGGGYNEQFF. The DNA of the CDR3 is TGCGCCAGCAGCTTGGCGGCGGGTGGTGGCTACAATGAGCAGTTCTTC.

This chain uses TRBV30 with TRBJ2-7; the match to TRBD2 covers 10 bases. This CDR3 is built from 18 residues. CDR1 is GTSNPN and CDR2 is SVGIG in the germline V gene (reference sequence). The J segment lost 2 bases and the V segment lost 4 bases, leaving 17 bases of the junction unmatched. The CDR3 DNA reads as TGTGCCTGGAACCTTGCTAGCGGGAGACATTTGGGGGCCTACGAGCAGTACTTC. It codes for CAWNLASGRHLGAYEQYF.

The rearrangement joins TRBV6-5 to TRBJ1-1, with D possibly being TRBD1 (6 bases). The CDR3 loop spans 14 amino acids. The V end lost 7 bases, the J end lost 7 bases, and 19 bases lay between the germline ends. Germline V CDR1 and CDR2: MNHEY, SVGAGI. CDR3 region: CASTHHWTDIEAFF. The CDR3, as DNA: TGTGCCAGCACCCACCATTGGACAGATATTGAAGCTTTCTTT.

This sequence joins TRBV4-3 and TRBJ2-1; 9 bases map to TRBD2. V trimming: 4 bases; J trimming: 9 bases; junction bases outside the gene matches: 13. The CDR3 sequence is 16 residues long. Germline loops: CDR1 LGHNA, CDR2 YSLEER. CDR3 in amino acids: CASSPSAGGPRGEQFF. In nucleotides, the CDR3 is TGCGCCAGCAGCCCCTCCGCGGGAGGGCCTAGGGGTGAGCAGTTCTTC.

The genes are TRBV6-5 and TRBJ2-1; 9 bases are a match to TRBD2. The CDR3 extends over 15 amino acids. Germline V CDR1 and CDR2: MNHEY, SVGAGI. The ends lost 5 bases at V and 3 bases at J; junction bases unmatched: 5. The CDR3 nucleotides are TGTGCCAGCAGTAGCCCTAGCGGGAACTACAATGAGCAGTTCTTC. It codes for CASSSPSGNYNEQFF.

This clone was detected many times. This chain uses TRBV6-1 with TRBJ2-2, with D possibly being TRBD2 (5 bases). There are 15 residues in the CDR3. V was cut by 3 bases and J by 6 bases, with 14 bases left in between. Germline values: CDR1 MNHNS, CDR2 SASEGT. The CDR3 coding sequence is TGTGCCAGCAGTGATAATGAAGCGGCCTCCGGGGAGCTGTTTTTT. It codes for CASSDNEAASGELFF.

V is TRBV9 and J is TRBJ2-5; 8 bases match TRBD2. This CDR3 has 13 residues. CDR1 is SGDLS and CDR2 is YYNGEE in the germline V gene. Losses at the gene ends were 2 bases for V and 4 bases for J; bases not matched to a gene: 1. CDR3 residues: CASSVLAGETQYF. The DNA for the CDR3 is TGTGCCAGCAGCGTCCTAGCGGGAGAGACCCAGTACTTC.

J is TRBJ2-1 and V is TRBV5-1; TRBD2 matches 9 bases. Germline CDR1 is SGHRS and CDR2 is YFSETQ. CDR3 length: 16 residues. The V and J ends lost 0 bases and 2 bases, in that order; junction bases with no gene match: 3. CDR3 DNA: TGCGCCAGCAGCTTGGGTCCTAGCGGGACCTACAATGAGCAGTTCTTC. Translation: CASSLGPSGTYNEQFF.

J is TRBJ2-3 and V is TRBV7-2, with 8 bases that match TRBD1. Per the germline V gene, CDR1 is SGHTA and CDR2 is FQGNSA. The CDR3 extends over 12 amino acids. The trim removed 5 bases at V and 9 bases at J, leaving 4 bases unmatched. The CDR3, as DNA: TGTGCCAGCAGCCGGACAGGGAAAACGCAGTATTTT. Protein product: CASSRTGKTQYF.

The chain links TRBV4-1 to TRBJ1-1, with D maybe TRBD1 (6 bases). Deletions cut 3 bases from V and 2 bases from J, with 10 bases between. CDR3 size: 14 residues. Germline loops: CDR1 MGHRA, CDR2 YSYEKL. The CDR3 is CASSQPGQNTEAFF. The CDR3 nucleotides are TGCGCCAGCAGCCAGCCGGGACAAAACACTGAAGCTTTCTTT.

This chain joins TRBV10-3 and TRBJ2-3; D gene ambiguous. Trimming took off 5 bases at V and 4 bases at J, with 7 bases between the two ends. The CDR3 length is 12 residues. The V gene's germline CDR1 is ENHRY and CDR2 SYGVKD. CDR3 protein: CAISSTADTQYF. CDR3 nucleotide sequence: TGTGCCATCAGTTCGACTGCAGATACGCAGTATTTT.

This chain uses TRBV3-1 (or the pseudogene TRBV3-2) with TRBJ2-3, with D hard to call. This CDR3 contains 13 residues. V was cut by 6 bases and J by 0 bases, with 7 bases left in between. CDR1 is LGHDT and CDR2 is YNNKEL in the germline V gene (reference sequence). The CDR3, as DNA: TGTGCCAGCAGTTCCGTTAGCACAGATACGCAGTATTTT. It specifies CASSSVSTDTQYF.

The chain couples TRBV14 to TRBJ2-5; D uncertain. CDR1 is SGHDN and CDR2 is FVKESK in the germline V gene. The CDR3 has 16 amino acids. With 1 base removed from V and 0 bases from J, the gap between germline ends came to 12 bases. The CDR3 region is CASSQGMKEYQETQYF. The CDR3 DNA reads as TGTGCCAGCAGCCAAGGGATGAAGGAGTACCAAGAGACCCAGTACTTC.

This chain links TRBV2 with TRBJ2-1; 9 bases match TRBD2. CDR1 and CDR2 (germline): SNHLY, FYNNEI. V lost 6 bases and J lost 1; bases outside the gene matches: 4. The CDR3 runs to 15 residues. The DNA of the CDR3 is TGTGCCAGCAGAGTTAGCGGGAGTTCCTACAATGAGCAGTTCTTC. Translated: CASRVSGSSYNEQFF.

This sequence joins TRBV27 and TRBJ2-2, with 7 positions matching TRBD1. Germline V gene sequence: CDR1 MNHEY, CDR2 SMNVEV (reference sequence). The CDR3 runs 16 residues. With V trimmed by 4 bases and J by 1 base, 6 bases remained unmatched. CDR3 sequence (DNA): TGTGCCAGCAGTTCCGCCGGGACAGAGAACACCGGGGAGCTGTTTTTT. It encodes CASSSAGTENTGELFF.